This is a list of T cell receptor beta chains from one sample in a study of T cell responses to AZD1222 COVID-19 vaccine. Some clones are missing from TCRdb's copy, which holds only in-frame ones; the method was immunoSEQ multiplex PCR. The repertoire holds roughly 150,000 clones, with roughly nine tenths as singletons. This specimen was peripheral blood, taken 28 days after the second AZD1222 dose. The source of these receptors is an adult who received the AZD1222 COVID-19 vaccine. CDR3s include the opening cysteine and the closing phenylalanine or tryptophan. The D gene is left open where the match is weak.

V gene,J gene,D gene,CDR3 DNA,CDR3 protein
TRBV6-6,TRBJ2-5,TRBD2,TGTGCCAGCAGTCGGGCTAGCGGGGGGGCCCCCAAGAAGACCCAGTACTTC,CASSRASGGAPKKTQYF
TRBV9,TRBJ2-1,NA,TGTGCCAGCAGCGCCCTGGGCGACGGCAATGAGCAGTTCTTC,CASSALGDGNEQFF
TRBV19,TRBJ2-2,NA,TGTGCCAGTAGTATTTCTTGGAACACCGGGGAGCTGTTTTTT,CASSISWNTGELFF
TRBV19,TRBJ2-5,TRBD2,TGTGCCACCCGAGGCTCCGGGACTAGGGATCAAGAGACCCAGTACTTC,CATRGSGTRDQETQYF
TRBV9,TRBJ2-5,NA,TGTGCCAGCAGCGTAGGGTACCAAGAGACCCAGTACTTC,CASSVGYQETQYF
TRBV7-9,TRBJ1-6,TRBD1,TGTGCCAGCAGCGCCAGCCGGGACAGATATTCACCCCTCCACTTT,CASSASRDRYSPLHF
TRBV5-4,TRBJ1-6,NA,TGTGCCAGCAGCTCGAATCCCAATTCACCCCTCCACTTT,CASSSNPNSPLHF
TRBV27,TRBJ1-1,TRBD1,TGTGCCAGCAGTTCCCTCACCAGGGGGTTTGAAGCTTTCTTT,CASSSLTRGFEAFF
TRBV6-5,TRBJ2-2,NA,TGTGCCAGCAGTCTAACGGGACAAGCCACCGGGGAGCTGTTTTTT,CASSLTGQATGELFF
TRBV9,TRBJ1-2,TRBD1,TGTGCCAGCAGCGTAGCACCAGGGGGAGGATGGTATGGCTACACCTTC,CASSVAPGGGWYGYTF